This TCR beta chain was documented in a study of T-cell memory formation after mild COVID-19. Broader study findings: CD4+ contracting clones were mainly CM and EM; CD8+ ones, EMRA. Second-wave clones that peaked on day 37 lacked confirmed SARS-CoV-2 specificity.

MiXCR, applied by TCRdb to the 5' RACE reads, yields one record per CDR3 protein. The sample holds 110,000 to 150,000 distinct CDR3 sequences; under 30% are singletons and the top ten take approximately 25%. The V end lost 2 bases, the J end lost 2 bases, and 10 bases lay between the germline ends. This CDR3 spans 14 amino acids. CDR1 and CDR2 (germline): SGHKS, YYEKEE (reference sequence). Remarks on this clonotype: Antigen unknown.

V and J are TRBV5-5 and TRBJ2-5, with a possible D match to TRBD2 (5 bases). The receptor was derived from an adult woman who had mild COVID-19 (a few samples of this study predate the infection). Cell type and time point are not known. Sequenced material: PBMCs or a T cell subset sorted from them (not recorded which). CDR3 nucleotides: TGTGCCAGCAGCTTTGCGGGCGCACAAGAGACCCAGTACTTC. Translating gives CASSFAGAQETQYF.